Listed here are 22 T cell receptor beta chains from one sample, sequenced in a study of T cells in Graves' hyperthyroidism and ophthalmopathy. Using RNA transcripts as the source, TCR beta CDR3 regions were amplified. First-round RT-PCR with HTBI primers amplified the TCR CDR3 region. TCRdb re-analysed the multiplex PCR reads in MiXCR, keeping a single row per CDR3 protein. This sample yields 330,000 or so distinct CDR3 sequences, of which around a fifth are seen a single time; roughly 40% belongs to the top ten. Sequencing input: blood. These receptors were taken from a man aged 50 to 60 with Graves' ophthalmopathy.

The sample holds many counts of this clonotype. At one end, the junction sequence differs from germline, possibly due to a read error. The CDR3 DNA sequence: TGTGCCAGCACCCAAGGAGGGAACTATGGCTACACCTTC. As protein: CASTQGGNYGYTF. The chain uses TRBV3-1 and TRBJ1-2; no firm D call. The length of the CDR3 is 13 residues. Germline CDR1 reads LGHDT; CDR2 reads YNNKEL (reference sequence).

This clonotype was counted between two and nine times. This chain links TRBV28 with TRBJ1-4; TRBD1 aligns across 9 bases. CDR1 is MDHEN, CDR2 SYDVKM, per germline. The CDR3 spans 14 residues. J lost 8 bases, V lost 10 bases, and 11 bases had no gene match. The DNA of the CDR3 is TGTGCCACAAAACCCGGGACAGGGATAGAAAAACTGTTTTTT. Translating gives CATKPGTGIEKLFF.

This rearrangement joins TRBV7-8 to TRBJ2-7; 9 bases fit TRBD1. The germline CDR1 and CDR2 sequences are SGHVS and FQNEAQ. The V segment lost 5 bases and the J segment 5 bases; nucleotides outside the gene matches: 10. This CDR3 spans 15 amino acids. CDR3 nucleotide sequence: TGTGCCAGCAGCATAGGGACAGGGAAGGCCAACGAGCAGTACTTC. The encoded protein is CASSIGTGKANEQYF.

This clonotype was counted many times. V usage is TRBV11-2 and J usage is TRBJ2-1, with 8 bases that match TRBD2. Germline V gene data show CDR1 as SGHAT and CDR2 as FQNNGV. Trimming cost V 0 bases and J 1 base; bases outside gene matches: 2. The CDR3 has 16 residues. The CDR3, as DNA: TGTGCCAGCAGCTTAGAAGCGGGAGCATCCTACAATGAGCAGTTCTTC. Protein sequence: CASSLEAGASYNEQFF.

A few counts support this clonotype. V and J are TRBV6-2 or TRBV6-3 and TRBJ2-1, with TRBD2 matching 7 bases. V lost 4 bases, J lost 9 bases, and 12 bases stayed unmatched. The length of the CDR3 is 15 residues. Germline lookup yields CDR1 MNHEY and CDR2 SVGEGT. The DNA for the CDR3 is TGTGCCAGCAGTTTATCCTCCGGGGGGTTTGGTGAGCAGTTCTTC. Its protein is CASSLSSGGFGEQFF.

This clonotype has just a few counts. The chain is built from TRBV10-3 and TRBJ2-3; D tentatively reads TRBD1 or TRBD2 (7 bases each). The CDR3 is 18 amino acids. Germline V gene sequence: CDR1 ENHRY, CDR2 SYGVKD. With 4 bases removed from V and 0 bases from J, the gap between germline ends came to 20 bases. The CDR3 DNA is TGTGCCATCAGTGGAGGGGGCTTGGCGGGAGCGAGCACAGATACGCAGTATTTT. It codes for CAISGGGLAGASTDTQYF.

The chain joins TRBV6-2 or TRBV6-3 to TRBJ1-3; D gene ambiguous. The CDR3 spans 11 residues. Looked up from germline, CDR1 is MNHEY and CDR2 is SVGEGT. V gave up 7 bases and J gave up 4 bases, with 5 bases separating them. CDR3 protein: CASKGGNTIYF. The CDR3 DNA sequence: TGTGCCAGCAAAGGAGGAAACACCATATATTTT.

The genes are TRBV10-3 and TRBJ2-3, with 7 bases matching TRBD2. In germline, CDR1 is ENHRY, CDR2 SYGVKD. V dropped 5 bases and J dropped 4; count of bases not matched to a gene: 9. CDR3 length: 15 amino acids. CDR3 loop: CAISSPSGIADTQYF. DNA of the CDR3: TGTGCCATCAGTTCCCCCAGCGGGATCGCAGATACGCAGTATTTT.

At least ten counts were recorded for this clonotype. The CDR3 coding sequence is TGCGCCAGCAGCTTGTCAGGACTAGCGGTCACCGGGGAGCTGTTTTTT. It encodes CASSLSGLAVTGELFF. The chain links TRBV5-1 to TRBJ2-2; 10 nucleotides agree with TRBD2. Trimming at V came to 1 base and at J to 4 bases, leaving 4 bases not matched to a gene. Germline V gene sequence: CDR1 SGHRS, CDR2 YFSETQ. The CDR3 length is 16 residues. The variable domain in full, with the rest retrieved from reference TRBV5-1 and TRBJ2-2, is KAGVTQTPRYLIKTRGQQVTLSCSPISGHRSVSWYQQTPGQGLQFLFEYFSETQRNKGNFPGRFSGRQFSNSRSEMNVSTLELGDSALYLCASSLSGLAVTGELFFGEGSRLTVL.

This clonotype was observed a few times. This chain joins TRBV7-9 and TRBJ2-1; D assignment may be TRBD1 or TRBD2 (5 bases each). V lost 5 bases and J 5 bases, leaving 10 bases between the germline ends. The CDR3 is 13 residues long. Germline CDR1 is SEHNR and CDR2 is FQNEAQ (reference sequence). The CDR3 DNA reads TGTGCCAGCAGCGGGGACCAGAACAATGAGCAGTTCTTC. It translates to CASSGDQNNEQFF.

This clonotype was counted only a few times. This chain uses TRBV14 with TRBJ2-1; D is ambiguous. Trimming shortened V by 4 bases and J by 4 bases, and 8 bases separated the two germline ends. Per germline, CDR1 SGHDN and CDR2 FVKESK. The CDR3 length is 13 residues. The CDR3 nucleotides are TGTGCCAGCAGCCGTTTTAAATACAATGAGCAGTTCTTC. Its translation: CASSRFKYNEQFF.

This clonotype was counted many times. The rearrangement joins TRBV12-3 or TRBV12-4 to TRBJ2-7, with 13 bases that match TRBD2. J was trimmed by 4 bases and V by 3 bases; bases with no gene match: 3. The length of the CDR3 is 15 residues. CDR3 nucleotides: TGTGCCAGCAGTTTGGGACTAGCGGGAAAGTACGAGCAGTACTTC. Protein product: CASSLGLAGKYEQYF.

J is TRBJ1-4 and V is TRBV9, with 12 bases matching TRBD1. The CDR3 spans 16 residues. With 0 bases clipped from V and 7 bases from J, the junction kept 4 bases outside the gene matches. Germline V gene lookup returns CDR1 SGDLS and CDR2 YYNGEE. CDR3 sequence (DNA): TGTGCCAGCAGCGTAGGGGGACAGGGGGCGCGTGAAAAACTGTTTTTT. Protein: CASSVGGQGAREKLFF.

This clonotype was recorded at least ten times. The chain uses TRBV6-1 and TRBJ1-5; TRBD1 matches 7 bases. In germline, CDR1 is MNHNS, CDR2 SASEGT. V lost 4 bases and J lost 4; bases outside the gene matches: 13. The length of the CDR3 is 17 residues. The CDR3 DNA follows: TGTGCCAGCAGTGGAGCTTGGGGGTCAGGGGGTAATCAGCCCCAGCATTTT. Translated, it gives CASSGAWGSGGNQPQHF.

This clonotype was counted only a few times. V gene TRBV4-1 combines with J gene TRBJ2-7; the D gene is possibly TRBD2 (6 bases). There are 13 residues in the CDR3. The V and J ends lost 2 bases and 6 bases respectively, with 11 bases between them. Germline CDR1 is MGHRA and CDR2 is YSYEKL. CDR3 sequence: CASSQPSSAEQYF. CDR3 in DNA: TGCGCCAGCAGCCAACCCTCTAGCGCCGAGCAGTACTTC.

This clonotype was counted at least ten times. The chain uses TRBV12-3 or TRBV12-4 and TRBJ1-1; D gene uncertain. CDR3 length: 13 amino acids. V dropped 7 bases and J dropped 1 base, with 10 bases sitting between them. The CDR3 region is CASTRAENTEAFF. CDR3 coding DNA: TGTGCCAGCACACGCGCTGAGAACACTGAAGCTTTCTTT.

This clonotype was seen ten or more times. The rearrangement uses TRBV7-9 and TRBJ2-5, with no clear D. V was cut by 2 bases and J by 2 bases, with 9 bases left in between. Germline V gives CDR1 SEHNR, CDR2 FQNEAQ (reference sequence). CDR3 length: 14 residues. CDR3 protein: CASSLSTPQETQYF. In DNA, the CDR3 is TGTGCCAGCAGCTTAAGCACACCTCAAGAGACCCAGTACTTC.

This clonotype has a count of ten or more. The chain uses TRBV10-3 and TRBJ2-7; TRBD2 aligns across 8 bases. The CDR3 consists of 15 residues. Looked up from germline, CDR1 is ENHRY and CDR2 is SYGVKD. With 4 bases clipped from V and 2 bases from J, the junction kept 7 bases outside the gene matches. The CDR3 DNA sequence: TGTGCCATCAGTGGGACTAGCAACGAGCCCTACGAGCAGTACTTC. Amino acid sequence: CAISGTSNEPYEQYF.

This clonotype appeared a few times. V and J are TRBV5-1 and TRBJ2-1; weak D call: TRBD2 (6 bases). V was shortened by 5 bases and J by 0 bases, with 24 bases between the two germline ends. The germline CDR1 and CDR2 sequences are SGHRS and YFSETQ. The length of the CDR3 is 19 residues. The CDR3 sequence: CASSSPAGLSFSSYNEQFF. CDR3 nucleotide sequence: TGCGCCAGCAGTTCCCCCGCGGGACTTTCCTTCAGCTCCTACAATGAGCAGTTCTTC.

This clonotype was seen many times. The chain combines TRBV20-1 with TRBJ2-3; D unresolved. The CDR3 is 13 amino acids. Germline V CDR1 and CDR2: DFQATT, SNEGSKA (reference sequence). Trimming cost V 3 bases and J 4 bases, with 11 bases left between them. This CDR3 reads CSASGIGPDTQYF. Here the CDR3 DNA reads TGCAGTGCTAGTGGGATAGGCCCAGATACGCAGTATTTT.

Ten or more counts support this clonotype. The V gene is TRBV20-1, the J gene TRBJ2-1, with D perhaps TRBD2 (5 bases). Germline CDR1 and CDR2: DFQATT and SNEGSKA (reference sequence). The CDR3 covers 13 residues. The DNA for the CDR3 is TGCAGGGTTGAGCGGATCCACTACAATGAGCAGTTCTTC. Amino acid sequence: CRVERIHYNEQFF.

The rearrangement joins TRBV29-1 to TRBJ2-7, with 8 nucleotides matching TRBD1. The CDR3 is 14 residues long. Germline loops: CDR1 SQVTM, CDR2 ANQGSEA. V shed 0 bases and J 2 bases; nucleotides not matched to a gene: 3. CDR3 protein: CSVEEPGGPYEQYF. The CDR3 DNA reads TGCAGCGTTGAAGAACCAGGGGGCCCCTACGAGCAGTACTTC.